One sample yielded the 3 T cell receptor beta chains listed below, sequenced in a study of cytomegalovirus exposure and HLA in healthy donors. Vbeta (60) and Jbeta (13) primers were used in the PCR. Repertoires were generated with immunoSEQ multiplex PCR, while TCRdb's copy carries only in-frame clones and drops some. This sample has over 150,000 clones, with roughly nine tenths found just once. The sequencing input was PBMCs. All receptors come from a young woman in good health and CMV-seronegative.

V gene TRBV20-1 combines with J gene TRBJ1-1; D is undetermined. V lost 6 bases to trimming and J lost 4 bases, with 6 bases between them. The CDR3 length is 10 residues. Germline CDR1 and CDR2: DFQATT and SNEGSKA (reference sequence). The CDR3 here is CSAPVTEAFF. The CDR3 DNA follows: TGCAGTGCCCCGGTCACTGAAGCTTTCTTT.

This clone was detected a few times. The genes are TRBV5-1 and TRBJ2-1; TRBD1 matches at 7 bases. Germline CDR1 is SGHRS and CDR2 is YFSETQ. J lost 3 bases, V lost 0 bases, and 3 bases had no gene match. The CDR3 sequence is 15 residues long. In DNA, the CDR3 is TGCGCCAGCAGCTTGGGAGGGGGCCTCTACAATGAGCAGTTCTTC. This sequence encodes CASSLGGGLYNEQFF. Complete variable domain (other parts from reference TRBV5-1 and TRBJ2-1): KAGVTQTPRYLIKTRGQQVTLSCSPISGHRSVSWYQQTPGQGLQFLFEYFSETQRNKGNFPGRFSGRQFSNSRSEMNVSTLELGDSALYLCASSLGGGLYNEQFFGPGTRLTVL.

This clone was seen only once. The J gene is TRBJ2-3, the V gene TRBV9; 15 bases match TRBD2. With V trimmed by 3 bases and J by 6 bases, 5 bases remained unmatched. The germline CDR1 and CDR2 sequences are SGDLS and YYNGEE. The CDR3 runs to 16 residues. The CDR3 spells CASSEGLAGGTDTQYF. CDR3 bases: TGTGCCAGCAGCGAGGGACTAGCGGGAGGAACGGATACGCAGTATTTT.